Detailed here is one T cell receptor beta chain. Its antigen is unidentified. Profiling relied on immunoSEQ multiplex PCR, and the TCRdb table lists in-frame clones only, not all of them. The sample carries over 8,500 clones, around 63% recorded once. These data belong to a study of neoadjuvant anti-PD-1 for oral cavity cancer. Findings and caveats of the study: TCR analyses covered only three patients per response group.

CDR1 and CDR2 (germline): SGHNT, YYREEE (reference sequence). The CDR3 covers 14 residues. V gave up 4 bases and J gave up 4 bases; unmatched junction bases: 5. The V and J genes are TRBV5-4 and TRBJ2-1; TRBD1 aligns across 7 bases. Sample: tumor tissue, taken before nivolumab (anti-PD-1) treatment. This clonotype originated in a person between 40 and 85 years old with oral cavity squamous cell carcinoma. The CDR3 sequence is CASSGRTGYNEQFF. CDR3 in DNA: TGTGCCAGCAGCGGACGGACAGGATACAATGAGCAGTTCTTC.